The 24 T cell receptor beta chains below were found in one sample sequenced in a study of coeliac disease. The repertoire was sequenced with immunoSEQ multiplex PCR; TCRdb's copy has only in-frame clones and lacks some. The sample contains roughly 7,000 clones, roughly 65% of which appear only once. The sequenced sample consisted of lamina propria lymphocytes from the gut. These TCRs come from an older woman with active celiac disease.

The chain carries TRBV6-5 and TRBJ2-3, with a tentative D call TRBD1 (5 bases). Germline CDR1 reads MNHEY; CDR2 reads SVGAGI. CDR3 size: 13 residues. Between the trimmed V and J ends, which lost 8 bases and 5 bases, there was a span of 14 bases. The DNA for the CDR3 is TGTGCCAGCCCCAGGGTTGCTGGAGATACGCAGTATTTT. This encodes CASPRVAGDTQYF.

This clone occurred once. The chain uses TRBV7-9 and TRBJ2-7; TRBD1 matches 8 bases. The CDR3 totals 14 residues. The V gene's germline CDR1 is SEHNR and CDR2 FQNEAQ (reference sequence). Unmatched junction bases numbered 5, after V lost 6 bases and J lost 1 base. As DNA, the CDR3 is TGTGCCAGCAGAGATGGACAGGGATCCTACGAGCAGTACTTC. Amino acids: CASRDGQGSYEQYF.

Only a few counts were recorded for this clone. The chain links TRBV7-2 to TRBJ2-5; 7 bases align to TRBD2. This CDR3 has 17 residues. Germline assignment: CDR1 SGHTA and CDR2 FQGNSA. V was clipped by 6 bases and J by 5 bases; unmatched bases: 18. CDR3 loop: CASRFGAGSGGRETQYF. The CDR3 coding sequence is TGTGCCAGCAGGTTTGGGGCGGGGTCGGGAGGACGGGAGACCCAGTACTTC. Full variable domain (rest looked up from reference TRBV7-2 and TRBJ2-5): GAGVSQSPSNKVTEKGKDVELRCDPISGHTALYWYRQSLGQGLEFLIYFQGNSAPDKSGLPSDRFSAERTGGSVSTLTIQRTQQEDSAVYLCASRFGAGSGGRETQYFGPGTRLLVL.

The rearrangement joins TRBV7-2 to TRBJ1-6; unclear D gene. The germline V gene has CDR1 SGHTA and CDR2 FQGNSA. The V end lost 1 base, the J end lost 10 bases, and 8 bases lay between the germline ends. CDR3 length: 13 residues. CDR3 coding DNA: TGTGCCAGCAGCTTAGAACGGTTCTCACCCCTCCACTTT. It encodes CASSLERFSPLHF.

The chain couples TRBV30 to TRBJ2-7; 8 nucleotides match TRBD1. CDR3 length: 14 residues. Germline V gives CDR1 GTSNPN, CDR2 SVGIG (reference sequence). J was trimmed by 8 bases and V by 4 bases; bases with no gene match: 13. Written as DNA, the CDR3 is TGTGCCTGGAATGGTGGACAGGGAAGGTTGAAGCAGTACTTC. This gives the protein CAWNGGQGRLKQYF. Complete variable domain (other parts from reference TRBV30 and TRBJ2-7): SQTIHQWPATLVQPVGSPLSLECTVEGTSNPNLYWYRQAAGRGLQLLFYSVGIGQISSEVPQNLSASRPQDRQFILSSKKLLLSDSGFYLCAWNGGQGRLKQYFGPGTRLTVT.

In its sample, this clone was seen once. The chain links TRBV5-1 to TRBJ2-7, with a weak D call TRBD1 (7 bases). In germline, CDR1 is SGHRS, CDR2 YFSETQ. V was cut by 0 bases and J by 4 bases, with 11 bases left in between. This CDR3 is built from 14 residues. CDR3 residues: CASSLDPGGYEQYF. Here the CDR3 DNA reads TGCGCCAGCAGCTTGGATCCAGGGGGGTACGAGCAGTACTTC.

This clone was found once. This chain connects TRBV15 to TRBJ1-4, with a possible D match to TRBD1 (5 bases). V lost 0 bases, J lost 6 bases, and 14 bases lay in between. The V gene's germline CDR1 is LNHNV and CDR2 YYDKDF (reference sequence). The CDR3 consists of 16 residues. The CDR3 is CATSRDRPGYYEKLFF. DNA of the CDR3: TGTGCCACCAGCAGAGATCGTCCAGGGTATTATGAAAAACTGTTTTTT. Filled out from reference TRBV15 and TRBJ1-4, the complete variable domain reads DAMVIQNPRYQVTQFGKPVTLSCSQTLNHNVMYWYQQKSSQAPKLLFHYYDKDFNNEADTPDNFQSRRPNTSFCFLDIRSPGLGDTAMYLCATSRDRPGYYEKLFFGSGTQLSVL.

The rearrangement links TRBV30 to TRBJ2-3; 7 bases line up with TRBD1. Germline CDR1 is GTSNPN and CDR2 is SVGIG (reference sequence). The J segment lost 2 bases and the V segment lost 2 bases, leaving 7 bases of the junction unmatched. CDR3 size: 15 residues. This chain's CDR3 is CAWSLTGVDTDTQYF. The CDR3 bases are TGTGCCTGGAGTCTTACAGGGGTTGACACAGATACGCAGTATTTT. Filled out from reference TRBV30 and TRBJ2-3, the complete variable domain reads SQTIHQWPATLVQPVGSPLSLECTVEGTSNPNLYWYRQAAGRGLQLLFYSVGIGQISSEVPQNLSASRPQDRQFILSSKKLLLSDSGFYLCAWSLTGVDTDTQYFGPGTRLTVL.

This chain links TRBV18 with TRBJ1-4; D is unclear. The germline V and J ends were trimmed by 5 bases and 6 bases, with 13 bases remaining between them. Germline CDR1 KGHSH, CDR2 LQKENI. CDR3 length equals 14 residues. The CDR3 reads CASSFTGGDEKLFF. In DNA, the CDR3 is TGTGCCAGCTCATTTACTGGAGGAGATGAAAAACTGTTTTTT.

The J gene is TRBJ2-7, the V gene TRBV10-3; maybe TRBD2 (5 bases). Trimming left V 3 bases short and J 9 bases short, with 24 bases between. The CDR3 totals 16 residues. The germline CDR1 and CDR2 sequences are ENHRY and SYGVKD. The CDR3: CAISDSGRTGNRVQYF. Here the CDR3 DNA reads TGTGCCATCAGTGACTCAGGACGGACGGGGAATAGGGTGCAGTACTTC.

The genes are TRBV30 and TRBJ2-7; TRBD2 matches 10 bases. Germline CDR1 GTSNPN, CDR2 SVGIG (reference sequence). The CDR3 is 12 amino acids. CDR3 nucleotide sequence: TGTGCTACCAGCGGGGGGGCCTACGAGCAGTACTTC. Its protein product is CATSGGAYEQYF.

This clone was detected only a few times. This chain links TRBV2 with TRBJ1-1; weak D call: TRBD1 (5 bases). V lost 4 bases, J lost 10 bases, and 13 bases lay in between. Germline V CDR1 and CDR2: SNHLY, FYNNEI. This CDR3 contains 12 residues. This CDR3 reads CASSAQGGIAFF. CDR3 in DNA: TGTGCCAGCAGTGCCCAGGGTGGGATAGCTTTCTTT.

V and J are TRBV13 and TRBJ1-5; unclear D gene. Trimming stripped 3 bases from V and 2 bases from J, with 8 bases between. The CDR3 totals 14 residues. Germline V gene lookup returns CDR1 PRHDT and CDR2 FYEKMQ (reference sequence). In nucleotides, the CDR3 is TGTGCCAGCAGCTTCGACTGGGGCAATCAGCCCCAGCATTTT. This translates into CASSFDWGNQPQHF. Full variable domain (remainder filled in from reference TRBV13 and TRBJ1-5): AAGVIQSPRHLIKEKRETATLKCYPIPRHDTVYWYQQGPGQDPQFLISFYEKMQSDKGSIPDRFSAQQFSDYHSELNMSSLELGDSALYFCASSFDWGNQPQHFGDGTRLSIL.

The chain links TRBV19 to TRBJ2-5, with 7 bases fitting TRBD2. The DNA end favors TRBJ2-7, so the J call may be wrong. The CDR3 runs to 14 residues. Germline CDR1 reads LNHDA; CDR2 reads SQIVND (reference sequence). Written as DNA, the CDR3 is TGTGCCACATCACGGGGGGTCAGCTCCTACGAGCAGTACTTC. It is translated as CATSRGVSSYEQYF.

This rearrangement joins TRBV6-6 to TRBJ2-5, with D possibly TRBD2 on 6 matching bases. Trimming removed 0 bases at V and 2 bases at J, with 7 bases between. This CDR3 comprises 14 residues. Germline V gene sequence: CDR1 MNHNY, CDR2 SVGAGI (reference sequence). The CDR3 protein is CASSYSGGQETQYF. DNA for the CDR3: TGTGCCAGCAGTTACTCGGGAGGTCAAGAGACCCAGTACTTC.

The chain has TRBV29-1 and TRBJ1-1; D remains unclear. V lost 7 bases and J 1 base, leaving 10 bases between the germline ends. CDR3 length equals 12 residues. CDR1 is SQVTM, CDR2 ANQGSEA, per germline. In DNA form, the CDR3 reads TGCAGCGCACGGGGTCAGAACACTGAAGCTTTCTTT. Residues: CSARGQNTEAFF.

The chain couples TRBV30 to TRBJ2-7; 9 nucleotides match TRBD2. CDR1 GTSNPN and CDR2 SVGIG come from the germline V gene (reference sequence). V shed 1 base, J shed 4 bases, and the junction held 5 bases outside the gene matches. The CDR3 covers 14 residues. In DNA form, the CDR3 reads TGTGCCTGGAGTGCCCTAGCGGGAAGATACGAGCAGTACTTC. Amino acids: CAWSALAGRYEQYF.

V gene TRBV30 combines with J gene TRBJ1-4; D not resolved. Germline CDR1 is GTSNPN and CDR2 is SVGIG (reference sequence). The CDR3 has 14 residues. Trimming left V 0 bases short and J 7 bases short, with 12 bases between. The CDR3 nucleotides read TGTGCCTGGAGTGTAGCTACAGCGGTTGAAAAACTGTTTTTT. Residues: CAWSVATAVEKLFF.

This clone was observed a few times. The chain uses TRBV6-6 and TRBJ2-2, with D unresolved. In germline, CDR1 is MNHNY, CDR2 SVGAGI (reference sequence). Trimming took off 2 bases at V and 10 bases at J, with 8 bases between the two ends. The CDR3 totals 12 residues. Written as DNA, the CDR3 is TGTGCCAGCAGTTACGCTAACTCGGAGCTGTTTTTT. Translation gives CASSYANSELFF.

This rearrangement joins TRBV5-1 to TRBJ1-2, with 8 bases lining up with TRBD1. From germline, CDR1 is SGHRS and CDR2 YFSETQ. The trim removed 5 bases at V and 6 bases at J, leaving 6 bases unmatched. CDR3 length: 13 amino acids. CDR3 nucleotides: TGCGCCAGCAGAGATGACAGGGGCGATGGCTACACCTTC. Residues: CASRDDRGDGYTF.

The chain combines TRBV5-4 with TRBJ2-3; D is unclear. V was trimmed by 2 bases and J by 2 bases, leaving 6 bases between them. The CDR3 is made up of 13 amino acids. Germline lookup yields CDR1 SGHNT and CDR2 YYREEE (reference sequence). The CDR3 nucleotides read TGTGCCAGCAGCTTTGAACTCACAGATACGCAGTATTTT. Amino acid sequence: CASSFELTDTQYF.

The J gene is TRBJ2-2, the V gene TRBV10-3; maybe TRBD2 (5 bases). Trimming took 4 bases from V and 5 from J, leaving 14 bases between them. The CDR3 consists of 15 residues. Germline-derived CDR1 and CDR2 are ENHRY and SYGVKD. CDR3 DNA: TGTGCCATCAGTGGAGGGATGGGTGGTACCGGGGAGCTGTTTTTT. As protein: CAISGGMGGTGELFF.

The chain has TRBV4-3 and TRBJ1-1; D not resolved. The CDR3 is made up of 13 amino acids. Trimming cost V 5 bases and J 7 bases, with 14 bases left between them. Germline CDR1 reads LGHNA; CDR2 reads YSLEER. In DNA, the CDR3 is TGCGCCAGCAGCTACCGGACGGGAAATGAAGCTTTCTTT. This codes for CASSYRTGNEAFF.

The J gene is TRBJ1-2, the V gene TRBV6-6; 9 bases agree with TRBD1. CDR3 size: 12 residues. Trimming took 5 bases from V and 7 from J; bases not matched to a gene: 2. Germline CDR1 MNHNY, CDR2 SVGAGI (reference sequence). CDR3 nucleotides: TGTGCCAGCAGTGGGGACAGGGTTGGCTACACCTTC. Protein: CASSGDRVGYTF.